This record concerns one TCR beta chain sequence. It lacks a known antigen. No quality values exist for individual bases; no much larger clone is one base distant. Library generation was performed with the immunoSEQ multiplex PCR assay. The clones in this table, taken by TCRdb from immuneACCESS, are in-frame only. Not every clone is retained; where verified, under half of the shortfall comes from an unresolved V gene, and the cause of the rest is unknown. The sample yields about 43,000 clones; approximately 91% were counted once. The ten top clones hold about 1.5% of the sample. This sample was included in a study of T cell changes during pregnancy in multiple sclerosis (dated by TCRdb to the late 2010s). Notes on the research overall: The study looked at changes in the T cell repertoire across pregnancy in women with multiple sclerosis.

Reading the germline V gene gives CDR1 MNHEY and CDR2 SVGAGI. Trimming removed 10 bases from V and 2 bases from J; the gene matches leave 11 bases unexplained. There are 15 amino acids in the CDR3, from cysteine to phenylalanine inclusive. Kept here is only the CDR3 DNA, which spans 45 bases and is read in frame from base 1. Sequences were obtained from PBMCs (not recorded whether the cells were cultured). This TCR derives from a female donor with multiple sclerosis, enrolled in a pregnancy study. This chain is built from TRBV6-5 and TRBJ2-3, with TRBD2 identical over 8 junction bases. The bases are TGTGCCACCGGGACTGGCGGGAGGCCCACAGATACGCAGTATTTT. Its protein product is CATGTGGRPTDTQYF.